Presented here are 21 T cell receptor beta chains from one specimen sequenced in a study of blood T cell repertoires in COVID-19 (dated by TCRdb to about 2020). The library was generated by the immunoSEQ multiplex PCR assay. TCRdb's version of the immuneACCESS table is confined to in-frame rearrangements and falls short of the full clone set. An unresolved V gene accounts for under half of the shortfall where checked; the remainder is of unknown origin. Recorded for this sample are 95,000 to 130,000 clones; roughly nine tenths of them occurred a single time. Jointly, the top ten make up less than 2% of the sample. Sequencing was carried out using peripheral blood. All receptors come from a human donor with active COVID-19. The donor label of this sample is uncertain.

The V gene is TRBV18, the J gene TRBJ2-6; possible D gene TRBD2, 6 bases. Germline lookup yields CDR1 KGHSH and CDR2 LQKENI. V lost 3 bases to trimming and J lost 3 bases, with 9 bases between them. CDR3 length: 15 amino acids. The CDR3 is CASSPGGLGANVLTF. The CDR3 nucleotides are TGTGCCAGCTCACCGGGAGGACTTGGGGCCAACGTCCTGACTTTC.

The chain combines TRBV15 with TRBJ2-1; 7 bases agree with TRBD2. The CDR3 loop spans 14 amino acids. With 0 bases clipped from V and 6 bases from J, the junction kept 2 bases outside the gene matches. The germline V gene has CDR1 LNHNV and CDR2 YYDKDF (reference sequence). The CDR3 loop is CATSRESGGNEQFF. The DNA for the CDR3 is TGTGCCACCAGCAGAGAGTCGGGGGGCAATGAGCAGTTCTTC.

J is TRBJ1-2 and V is TRBV19, with D possibly TRBD1 on 5 matching bases. V was cut by 3 bases and J by 4 bases, with 9 bases left in between. Germline CDR1 reads LNHDA; CDR2 reads SQIVND (reference sequence). The CDR3 sequence is 13 residues long. The CDR3 DNA reads as TGTGCCAGTAGTATTGGTCAGGGCTATGGCTACACCTTC. Translation gives CASSIGQGYGYTF.

The rearrangement joins TRBV7-8 to TRBJ2-5; TRBD2 aligns across 8 bases. There are 16 residues in the CDR3. Trimming cost V 5 bases and J 4 bases; bases outside gene matches: 12. From germline, CDR1 is SGHVS and CDR2 FQNEAQ. CDR3 sequence: CASSPRVAGLRETQYF. CDR3 DNA: TGTGCCAGCAGCCCCAGAGTAGCGGGACTGCGAGAGACCCAGTACTTC.

V gene TRBV6-5 combines with J gene TRBJ1-1; 7 bases are a match to TRBD1. The V gene's germline CDR1 is MNHEY and CDR2 SVGAGI. The V segment lost 6 bases and the J segment 2 bases; nucleotides outside the gene matches: 9. CDR3 length: 15 amino acids. CDR3 sequence: CASRKTGPVNTEAFF. The CDR3 DNA reads TGTGCCAGCAGGAAGACAGGGCCGGTTAACACTGAAGCTTTCTTT.

The rearrangement uses TRBV7-2 and TRBJ1-3; D is unclear. Deletions cut 5 bases from V and 4 bases from J, with 21 bases between. CDR3 length equals 17 residues. Germline V gives CDR1 SGHTA, CDR2 FQGNSA. CDR3 nucleotide sequence: TGTGCCAGCAGCCCCCAACCCGGGAAAGTCGGAGGAAACACCATATATTTT. It codes for CASSPQPGKVGGNTIYF.

This rearrangement joins TRBV4-1 to TRBJ1-5, with D possibly matching TRBD1 (5 bases). There are 21 residues in the CDR3. Trimming left V 3 bases short and J 0 bases short, with 27 bases between. CDR1 and CDR2 from the germline V gene are MGHRA and YSYEKL. Written as DNA, the CDR3 is TGCGCCAGCAGCCAGAGGACACCGGGACCGCGAACGGGGGGTAGCAATCAGCCCCAGCATTTT. It codes for CASSQRTPGPRTGGSNQPQHF.

This chain uses TRBV19 with TRBJ1-5; 9 bases align to TRBD1. Trimming took 6 bases from V and 5 from J; bases not matched to a gene: 2. Germline V gives CDR1 LNHDA, CDR2 SQIVND (reference sequence). The CDR3 is 13 amino acids. In DNA, the CDR3 is TGTGCCAGTAGGGGACAGGGCTATCAGCCCCAGCATTTT. Translation: CASRGQGYQPQHF. The full variable domain, with the rest looked up from reference TRBV19 and TRBJ1-5, is DGGITQSPKYLFRKEGQNVTLSCEQNLNHDAMYWYRQDPGQGLRLIYYSQIVNDFQKGDIAEGYSVSREKKESFPLTVTSAQKNPTAFYLCASRGQGYQPQHFGDGTRLSIL.

The genes are TRBV15 and TRBJ1-3, with D perhaps matching TRBD1 (6 bases). Germline V gene lookup returns CDR1 LNHNV and CDR2 YYDKDF (reference sequence). Trimming left V 0 bases short and J 5 bases short, with 8 bases between. The CDR3 sequence is 14 residues long. The CDR3 is CATSRDRGRNTIYF. The CDR3 region has the DNA TGTGCCACCAGCAGAGACAGGGGCAGAAACACCATATATTTT.

This clone was detected once. The chain is built from TRBV5-1 and TRBJ2-2; D unresolved. This CDR3 contains 15 residues. With 1 base removed from V and 4 bases from J, the gap between germline ends came to 11 bases. CDR1 and CDR2 from the germline V gene are SGHRS and YFSETQ. In DNA, the CDR3 is TGCGCCAGCAGCTTGTCACAGCTCGCCACCGGGGAGCTGTTTTTT. Its protein is CASSLSQLATGELFF.

The chain has TRBV9 and TRBJ2-2; 8 nucleotides align to TRBD1. The CDR3 is 17 amino acids. CDR1 and CDR2 from the germline V gene are SGDLS and YYNGEE. V was pared by 2 bases and J by 6 bases, with 12 bases of the junction left unmatched. The CDR3 is CASSVDGQGGFPGELFF. In nucleotides, the CDR3 is TGTGCCAGCAGCGTGGACGGACAGGGTGGGTTCCCCGGGGAGCTGTTTTTT.

The chain is built from TRBV29-1 and TRBJ2-3, with D perhaps TRBD2 (5 bases). Deletions cut 4 bases from V and 2 bases from J, with 13 bases between. The CDR3 totals 14 residues. From germline, CDR1 is SQVTM and CDR2 ANQGSEA. In nucleotides, the CDR3 is TGCAGCGTTGTGATTAGCGAAGCCACAGATACGCAGTATTTT. Translated: CSVVISEATDTQYF.

The chain carries TRBV7-9 and TRBJ1-1; D gene unclear. Germline V gene sequence: CDR1 SEHNR, CDR2 FQNEAQ (reference sequence). The CDR3 spans 13 residues. Trimming took 3 bases from V and 1 from J, leaving 6 bases between them. The CDR3 DNA sequence: TGTGCCAGCAGCTTGAGGGAGAACACTGAAGCTTTCTTT. It yields the protein CASSLRENTEAFF.

The V gene is TRBV12-3 or TRBV12-4, the J gene TRBJ2-3; D not resolved. V was trimmed by 6 bases and J by 2 bases, leaving 9 bases between them. The CDR3 spans 13 residues. CDR3: CASRLGNTDTQYF. CDR3 sequence (DNA): TGTGCCAGCAGACTGGGCAACACAGATACGCAGTATTTT.

This chain uses TRBV5-6 with TRBJ1-2; D gene ambiguous. The V end lost 1 base, the J end lost 11 bases, and 18 bases lay between the germline ends. CDR3 length equals 14 residues. CDR1 and CDR2 (germline): SGHDT, YYEEEE. CDR3: CASSLFVEAPSYTF. DNA of the CDR3: TGTGCCAGCAGCTTGTTTGTGGAGGCCCCCTCATACACCTTC. Combining the CDR3 with reference TRBV5-6 and TRBJ1-2 gives the whole variable domain DAGVTQSPTHLIKTRGQQVTLRCSPKSGHDTVSWYQQALGQGPQFIFQYYEEEERQRGNFPDRFSGHQFPNYSSELNVNALLLGDSALYLCASSLFVEAPSYTFGSGTRLTVV.

This chain uses TRBV7-9 with TRBJ1-5, with 8 positions matching TRBD1. The CDR3 has 15 residues. CDR1 and CDR2 from the germline V gene are SEHNR and FQNEAQ (reference sequence). V dropped 1 base and J dropped 6; count of bases not matched to a gene: 5. The CDR3, as DNA: TGTGCCAGCAGCTTAGGTGACAGGGGCATTCAGCCCCAGCATTTT. Protein product: CASSLGDRGIQPQHF.

J is TRBJ1-1 and V is TRBV10-1; the D is unclear. The CDR3 runs to 16 residues. V gave up 2 bases and J gave up 1 base, with 14 bases separating them. Germline assignment: CDR1 WNHNN and CDR2 SYGVQD (reference sequence). CDR3 bases: TGCGCCAGCAGTGAGGATTATTTAAGCCGGAACACTGAAGCTTTCTTT. It is translated as CASSEDYLSRNTEAFF.

The chain carries TRBV28 and TRBJ1-1; 10 positions match TRBD1. The V segment lost 5 bases and the J segment 2 bases; nucleotides outside the gene matches: 8. Germline assignment: CDR1 MDHEN and CDR2 SYDVKM. The CDR3 has 16 amino acids. The CDR3 is CASSLGTGVGNTEAFF. The CDR3 DNA reads as TGTGCCAGCAGTCTAGGGACAGGGGTCGGAAACACTGAAGCTTTCTTT.

The V and J genes are TRBV27 and TRBJ1-1; no definite D call. The CDR3 consists of 16 residues. Germline V gives CDR1 MNHEY, CDR2 SMNVEV (reference sequence). The V and J ends lost 3 bases and 2 bases respectively, with 16 bases between them. The CDR3 loop reads CASSFLGRQPNTEAFF. DNA for the CDR3: TGTGCCAGCAGTTTCCTAGGTCGGCAGCCCAACACTGAAGCTTTCTTT.

The rearrangement links TRBV3-1 (or the pseudogene TRBV3-2) to TRBJ2-3; D is possibly TRBD1 (5 bases). V was trimmed by 5 bases and J by 0 bases, leaving 9 bases between them. Per germline, CDR1 LGHDT and CDR2 YNNKEL (reference sequence). This CDR3 has 14 amino acids. CDR3 coding DNA: TGTGCCAGCAGCGGGGCCTGGAGCACAGATACGCAGTATTTT. Its protein is CASSGAWSTDTQYF.

On this clone itself: The same CDR3 also results from other DNA sequences found in this sample. The chain links TRBV12-5 to TRBJ2-7; 8 bases agree with TRBD2. This CDR3 has 14 amino acids. Trimming at V came to 5 bases and at J to 0 bases, leaving 3 bases not matched to a gene. CDR1 is LGHNT and CDR2 is FRNRAP in the germline V gene. CDR3 protein: CASGLAGGSYEQYF. CDR3 nucleotide sequence: TGTGCTAGTGGTCTGGCGGGGGGCTCCTACGAGCAGTACTTC.